The source of this T cell receptor beta chain is a study of T cell responses to AZD1222 COVID-19 vaccine. Whole-study findings and limits: Spike-specific TCRs gained breadth and depth after people received two AZD1222 doses. A mostly white British donor set with more females was recruited, and clonal diversity was possibly underestimated. Every sample of the repertoires postdated the peak T cell response.

Method: immunoSEQ multiplex PCR; TCRdb's copy keeps in-frame clones and lacks some. The table has about 140,000 clones, 85% to 95% seen once. V was pared by 3 bases and J by 5 bases, with 4 bases of the junction left unmatched. This CDR3 region has 13 residues. Germline V gene data show CDR1 as SQVTM and CDR2 as ANQGSEA. This clone was seen a few times. No antigen is known for it. This sample comprised peripheral blood, obtained on day 0 of AZD1222 vaccination. The receptor was derived from an adult in good health. The chain uses TRBV29-1 and TRBJ1-2, with TRBD1 matching over 9 bases. The CDR3 region is CSVDPGTGYGYTF. The CDR3 nucleotides are TGCAGCGTTGATCCCGGGACAGGGTATGGCTACACCTTC.